This T cell receptor beta chain was sequenced for a study of blood T cell repertoires in COVID-19. Across the whole study: The analysed material was cDNA or gDNA that came from T cells, B-cell-depleted T cells, or PBMCs.

Repertoires were generated with immunoSEQ multiplex PCR, while TCRdb's copy carries only in-frame clones and drops some. The sample holds a few hundred thousand clones, approximately 92% seen once. The V and J ends lost 6 bases and 2 bases respectively, with 10 bases between them. Germline CDR1 and CDR2: MNHEY and SMNVEV (reference sequence). This CDR3 is 13 amino acids long. The sequence was collected from a woman aged 18-30 years who had recovered from COVID-19. The chain links TRBV27 to TRBJ1-2; D is ambiguous. What was sequenced was PBMCs or T cells enriched from blood (not recorded which). CDR3 amino acids: CASSSTLNYGYTF. The CDR3, as DNA: TGTGCCAGCAGCTCCACACTAAACTATGGCTACACCTTC.